The T cell receptor (beta chain) described here comes from a study of blood T cell repertoires in COVID-19. Study summary: The study drew acute and convalescent COVID-19 samples from the United States, Italy and Spain. Nucleic acid was either cDNA or gDNA, and it came from T cells, B-cell-depleted T cells, or PBMCs.

The J segment lost 3 bases and the V segment lost 0 bases, leaving 4 bases of the junction unmatched. The CDR3 contains 15 residues. Per germline, CDR1 SGHRS and CDR2 YFSETQ. As processed by the authors: By means of reference gene primer amplification, nucleated cell counts were estimated. Measured with immunoSEQ multiplex PCR; TCRdb has only the in-frame clones, and not every one. V and J calls and clone size follow that table, whereas D and trimming were derived from the DNA. The sample has tens of thousands of clones, roughly 83% seen once. What was sequenced was peripheral blood. The genes are TRBV5-1 and TRBJ2-7; 9 nucleotides align to TRBD1. The TCR sequence derives from a man aged 80 or over with active or convalescent COVID-19. The DNA of the CDR3 is TGCGCCAGCAGCTTGGCCGGGACAGGGTACTACGAGCAGTACTTC. This encodes CASSLAGTGYYEQYF. Full variable domain (rest looked up from reference TRBV5-1 and TRBJ2-7): KAGVTQTPRYLIKTRGQQVTLSCSPISGHRSVSWYQQTPGQGLQFLFEYFSETQRNKGNFPGRFSGRQFSNSRSEMNVSTLELGDSALYLCASSLAGTGYYEQYFGPGTRLTVT.